The clone carrying this T cell receptor (beta chain) came up once. This sample is drawn from a study of blood T cell repertoires in COVID-19. Overall study context: There were acute and convalescent COVID-19 samples, and they came from the United States, Italy and Spain. The analysed material was cDNA or gDNA that came from T cells, B-cell-depleted T cells, or PBMCs.

The CDR3 runs 14 residues. Trimming pared 10 bases from V and 3 bases from J, leaving 18 bases between. Germline V CDR1 and CDR2: KGHDR, SFDVKD. Authors' processing steps: Amplification of reference gene primers provided the estimated nucleated cell counts. Only in-frame clones appear in the TCRdb table, and some are missing; sequencing was by immunoSEQ multiplex PCR. The V and J calls and clone size come from that table; D and trimming were worked out from the DNA. The repertoire holds 45,000 to 55,000 clones, with 86% as singletons. Input material: peripheral blood. The receptor's source is a man in his 70s with active COVID-19. V gene TRBV24-1 combines with J gene TRBJ2-7; no clear D gene. In DNA, the CDR3 is TGTGCCACAAGTAACCGACCCGAGGACTACGAGCAGTACTTC. As protein: CATSNRPEDYEQYF.